This passage covers 27 T cell receptor beta chains from one sample sequenced in a study of radiotherapy plus CTLA-4 blockade in lung cancer. The data were produced by immunoSEQ multiplex PCR, yet TCRdb's version contains in-frame clones alone and is incomplete. The data contain about 48,000 clones, approximately 86% of them singletons. Sequences were derived from peripheral blood, sampled from a patient treated with radiotherapy plus ipilimumab. These receptors originate from a human donor with non-small cell lung cancer that progressed on radiotherapy plus ipilimumab. Some clones in this sample may be carry-over from other donors' samples.

This chain uses TRBV7-6 with TRBJ2-1; the D gene is possibly TRBD1 (6 bases). Looked up from germline, CDR1 is SGHVS and CDR2 is FNYEAQ. With 4 bases removed from V and 1 base from J, the gap between germline ends came to 11 bases. The CDR3 is made up of 15 amino acids. Written as DNA, the CDR3 is TGTGCCAGCAGCTCCCCGGACAGTTCCTACAATGAGCAGTTCTTC. Its protein product is CASSSPDSSYNEQFF. The whole variable domain, filled in from reference TRBV7-6 and TRBJ2-1, reads GAGVSQSPRYKVTKRGQDVALRCDPISGHVSLYWYRQALGQGPEFLTYFNYEAQQDKSGLPNDRFSAERPEGSISTLTIQRTEQRDSAMYRCASSSPDSSYNEQFFGPGTRLTVL.

The genes are TRBV6-5 and TRBJ2-1; TRBD2 matches at 14 bases. The CDR3 spans 16 residues. Germline loops: CDR1 MNHEY, CDR2 SVGAGI. V trimming: 4 bases; J trimming: 9 bases; junction bases outside the gene matches: 8. Written as DNA, the CDR3 is TGTGCCAGCAGTTCATGGACTAGCGGGGGGCCTGGTGAGCAGTTCTTC. Translated, it gives CASSSWTSGGPGEQFF.

The chain combines TRBV30 with TRBJ1-4; D unclear. V gave up 0 bases and J gave up 6 bases, with 11 bases separating them. The CDR3 covers 14 residues. The germline gives CDR1 GTSNPN, CDR2 SVGIG (reference sequence). The CDR3 nucleotides read TGTGCCTGGAGTGTACTCGGTACCTATGAAAAACTGTTTTTT. Amino acids: CAWSVLGTYEKLFF.

This chain links TRBV4-3 with TRBJ2-1; perhaps TRBD1 as D (6 bases). Germline loops: CDR1 LGHNA, CDR2 YSLEER. The length of the CDR3 is 17 residues. Trimming removed 1 base at V and 0 bases at J, with 13 bases between. The CDR3 DNA sequence: TGCGCCAGCAGCCAAGGGGCCCAGGGGAACTCCTACAATGAGCAGTTCTTC. Translating it yields CASSQGAQGNSYNEQFF.

This clone was seen more than once but under ten times. The chain links TRBV7-6 to TRBJ2-7, with D perhaps matching TRBD1 (6 bases). V shed 5 bases and J shed 4 bases, with 12 bases lying between them. The CDR3 is 13 amino acids. Germline assignment: CDR1 SGHVS and CDR2 FNYEAQ. This CDR3 is CASSPPDSYEQYF. The CDR3 DNA is TGTGCCAGCAGCCCACCGGACAGTTACGAGCAGTACTTC.

The rearrangement links TRBV5-6 to TRBJ2-1, with 7 bases identical to TRBD1. V lost 1 base to trimming and J lost 0 bases; unmatched junction nucleotides: 4. This CDR3 spans 16 amino acids. Germline V CDR1 and CDR2: SGHDT, YYEEEE. The CDR3 loop is CASSLKGASSYNEQFF. DNA for the CDR3: TGTGCCAGCAGCTTGAAGGGGGCCAGCTCCTACAATGAGCAGTTCTTC.

Only a few counts were recorded for this clone. V and J are TRBV4-1 and TRBJ1-2, with TRBD1 identical over 8 bases. The junction had 5 bases not matched to a gene; V was cut back by 1 base and J by 4 bases. Germline CDR1 MGHRA, CDR2 YSYEKL. CDR3 length: 15 residues. Written as DNA, the CDR3 is TGCGCCAGCAGCCAAGGGGTGGACAGGGTCTATGGCTACACCTTC. It codes for CASSQGVDRVYGYTF.

This chain links TRBV14 with TRBJ2-1, with D perhaps TRBD2 (6 bases). Trimming shortened V by 4 bases and J by 8 bases, and 18 bases separated the two germline ends. Germline CDR1 SGHDN, CDR2 FVKESK. The length of the CDR3 is 15 residues. Here the CDR3 reads CASSRLALATDEQFF. CDR3 sequence (DNA): TGTGCCAGCAGCCGCCTAGCACTAGCAACGGATGAGCAGTTCTTC.

This rearrangement joins TRBV7-2 to TRBJ2-7, with D hard to call. The V gene lost 1 base and the J gene lost 2 bases, with 9 bases spanning the gap. Germline V gene sequence: CDR1 SGHTA, CDR2 FQGNSA. The CDR3 runs to 14 residues. The CDR3 bases are TGTGCCAGCAGCTTAGGGCCTCGGGCCTACGAGCAGTACTTC. Its protein is CASSLGPRAYEQYF.

CDR3 in DNA: TGTGCCAGCAGCGTAGATGGACAGGCTACGGCCCAGTACTTC. Protein: CASSVDGQATAQYF. The J gene is TRBJ2-5, the V gene TRBV9; 7 bases map to TRBD1. Looked up from germline, CDR1 is SGDLS and CDR2 is YYNGEE. This CDR3 has 14 residues. The junction had 8 bases not matched to a gene; V was cut back by 0 bases and J by 9 bases.

This chain joins TRBV6-1 and TRBJ2-7; 9 bases fit TRBD1. The length of the CDR3 is 14 residues. V was pared by 3 bases and J by 5 bases, with 5 bases of the junction left unmatched. Germline values: CDR1 MNHNS, CDR2 SASEGT. CDR3 in DNA: TGTGCCAGCAGTGATGGGACAGGGCCCCACGAGCAGTACTTC. Translated, it gives CASSDGTGPHEQYF.

The V gene is TRBV10-3, the J gene TRBJ2-1; TRBD1 agrees at 7 bases. From germline, CDR1 is ENHRY and CDR2 SYGVKD. The CDR3 length is 14 residues. J lost 8 bases, V lost 6 bases, and 10 bases had no gene match. CDR3 residues: CAIRTTGLGDEQFF. CDR3 sequence (DNA): TGTGCCATCAGGACGACAGGGCTGGGGGATGAGCAGTTCTTC.

This clone occurred once. The chain couples TRBV5-1 to TRBJ1-6; 8 nucleotides align to TRBD1. The CDR3 has 14 amino acids. The germline CDR1 and CDR2 sequences are SGHRS and YFSETQ. V gave up 4 bases and J gave up 8 bases; unmatched junction bases: 5. The CDR3 DNA sequence: TGCGCCAGCAGCCTGGGACAGGCATATTCACCCCTCCACTTT. Protein product: CASSLGQAYSPLHF. The variable domain in full, with the rest retrieved from reference TRBV5-1 and TRBJ1-6, is KAGVTQTPRYLIKTRGQQVTLSCSPISGHRSVSWYQQTPGQGLQFLFEYFSETQRNKGNFPGRFSGRQFSNSRSEMNVSTLELGDSALYLCASSLGQAYSPLHFGNGTRLTVT.

The chain has TRBV9 and TRBJ2-1, with TRBD1 matching over 7 bases. This CDR3 is built from 16 residues. Germline loops: CDR1 SGDLS, CDR2 YYNGEE. Trimming cost V 4 bases and J 8 bases; bases outside gene matches: 15. CDR3 protein: CASSPPLGGEFDEQFF. CDR3 bases: TGTGCCAGCAGCCCCCCTTTAGGGGGCGAATTCGATGAGCAGTTCTTC.

The rearrangement joins TRBV6-4 to TRBJ2-3; 9 bases line up with TRBD2. J lost 3 bases, V lost 3 bases, and 4 bases had no gene match. CDR3 size: 15 residues. Germline V gene sequence: CDR1 MRHNA, CDR2 SNTAGT. The CDR3 DNA follows: TGTGCCAGCAGTGAAGCGGGAGGTTGGACAGATACGCAGTATTTT. Translated, it gives CASSEAGGWTDTQYF.

The chain links TRBV2 to TRBJ2-2; D not certain. Deletions cut 4 bases from V and 0 bases from J, with 12 bases between. CDR3 length: 16 amino acids. Germline values: CDR1 SNHLY, CDR2 FYNNEI. The CDR3 loop reads CASSGNSPTNTGELFF. The CDR3 DNA reads TGTGCCAGCAGTGGGAACAGCCCGACGAACACCGGGGAGCTGTTTTTT.

The V gene is TRBV7-2, the J gene TRBJ2-2, with D maybe TRBD1 (6 bases). V lost 1 base to trimming and J lost 6 bases, with 12 bases between them. The germline CDR1 and CDR2 sequences are SGHTA and FQGNSA. This CDR3 has 15 residues. The DNA of the CDR3 is TGTGCCAGCAGCTTAGAGGTATACAGGGCCGGGGAGCTGTTTTTT. It encodes CASSLEVYRAGELFF. Full variable domain (rest looked up from reference TRBV7-2 and TRBJ2-2): GAGVSQSPSNKVTEKGKDVELRCDPISGHTALYWYRQSLGQGLEFLIYFQGNSAPDKSGLPSDRFSAERTGGSVSTLTIQRTQQEDSAVYLCASSLEVYRAGELFFGEGSRLTVL.

The genes are TRBV6-5 and TRBJ2-7, with TRBD1 matching 10 bases. This CDR3 spans 15 amino acids. J gave up 3 bases and V 4 bases, and 6 bases lay outside the gene matches. Germline V lookup: CDR1 MNHEY, CDR2 SVGAGI. CDR3 sequence reads: CASSFDRGHFYEQYF. In DNA, the CDR3 is TGTGCCAGCAGTTTCGACAGGGGGCATTTCTACGAGCAGTACTTC.

The rearrangement uses TRBV7-6 and TRBJ2-1; maybe TRBD1 (6 bases). The germline V gene encodes CDR1 SGHVS and CDR2 FNYEAQ. The CDR3 runs 13 residues. The V and J ends lost 5 bases and 3 bases respectively, with 8 bases between them. Written as DNA, the CDR3 is TGTGCCAGCAGCACCAGGGGCTACAATGAGCAGTTCTTC. Its protein is CASSTRGYNEQFF.

This clone occurred a few times. The chain recombines TRBV14 with TRBJ1-2; TRBD1 matches 9 bases. The CDR3 has 15 amino acids. Germline CDR1 reads SGHDN; CDR2 reads FVKESK. V lost 2 bases and J lost 4; bases outside the gene matches: 5. The CDR3 DNA reads as TGTGCCAGCAGCCAAAGAACAGGGGGCCGCTATGGCTACACCTTC. This gives the protein CASSQRTGGRYGYTF.

Points on this clone: Germline and junction disagree at one end, which may indicate a read error. The V and J genes are TRBV5-1 and TRBJ2-2; D may be TRBD1 (6 bases). CDR1 SGHRS and CDR2 YFSETQ come from the germline V gene. CDR3 length equals 18 residues. This chain's CDR3 is CAGSLALQGNGDTGELFF. CDR3 nucleotides: TGCGCCGGCAGCTTGGCCTTACAGGGAAACGGGGACACCGGGGAGCTGTTTTTT.

The chain is built from TRBV6-6 and TRBJ1-2, with TRBD1 as a possible D gene (5 bases). Trimming took 5 bases from V and 10 from J, leaving 17 bases between them. The length of the CDR3 is 13 residues. Per the germline V gene, CDR1 is MNHNY and CDR2 is SVGAGI (reference sequence). CDR3: CASSLAGPVAYTF. DNA of the CDR3: TGTGCCAGCAGTCTAGCGGGACCGGTGGCCTACACCTTC.

CDR3 residues: CASSLVTSEKQFF. The CDR3 nucleotides are TGTGCCAGCAGTTTAGTGACTAGTGAGAAGCAGTTCTTC. The rearrangement joins TRBV27 to TRBJ2-1, with a tentative D call TRBD2 (6 bases). This CDR3 has 13 residues. CDR1 MNHEY and CDR2 SMNVEV come from the germline V gene (reference sequence). Deletions cut 2 bases from V and 11 bases from J, with 13 bases between.

This chain uses TRBV30 with TRBJ1-1, with D possibly being TRBD1 (5 bases). The CDR3 runs to 11 residues. Germline loops: CDR1 GTSNPN, CDR2 SVGIG (reference sequence). V lost 4 bases to trimming and J lost 4 bases, with 7 bases between them. The CDR3 is CAWTGITEAFF. The CDR3 bases are TGTGCCTGGACAGGGATCACTGAAGCTTTCTTT.

This clone has only one observation. V and J are TRBV7-8 and TRBJ2-7; 14 nucleotides match TRBD2. CDR1 and CDR2 (germline): SGHVS, FQNEAQ. V lost 6 bases to trimming and J lost 3 bases; unmatched junction nucleotides: 16. This CDR3 has 19 amino acids. The CDR3 DNA sequence: TGTGCCAGCAGGCGCATCCGAACCTCAGGGACTAGCGGGAGCTACGAGCAGTACTTC. It is translated as CASRRIRTSGTSGSYEQYF.

V is TRBV5-1 and J is TRBJ2-1; 10 nucleotides line up with TRBD2. Germline CDR1 SGHRS, CDR2 YFSETQ. This CDR3 contains 15 residues. V shed 7 bases and J 3 bases; nucleotides not matched to a gene: 7. CDR3 residues: CASSDTSGNYNEQFF. DNA for the CDR3: TGCGCCAGCTCCGACACTAGCGGGAACTACAATGAGCAGTTCTTC.

This chain connects TRBV25-1 to TRBJ1-2; 9 bases align to TRBD1. CDR3 length: 13 amino acids. The germline CDR1 and CDR2 sequences are MGHDK and SYGVNS. The V gene end was trimmed by 4 bases and the J gene end by 4 bases; junction bases not matched to a gene: 1. The CDR3 nucleotides read TGTGCCAGCAGTGTACAGGGGGCCTATGGCTACACCTTC. Amino acid sequence: CASSVQGAYGYTF.